The clone carrying this TCR beta chain was found once. Its specificity is unknown. The data originate from a study of brain T cells in children with intractable seizures. Study-wide points: Patients' HCMV serostatus was unknown; virus specificity rests on CDR3 similarity alone.

Some clones are missing from TCRdb's copy, which holds only in-frame ones; the method was immunoSEQ multiplex PCR. The profile shows thousands of clones, approximately 72% of them singletons. Surgery cases with the highest brain T cell transcript signatures were chosen for sequencing. The CDR3 totals 16 residues. CDR1 is SQVTM, CDR2 ANQGSEA, per germline. Germline trimming cut 4 bases from V and 2 bases from J; bases unmatched to any gene: 8. The sample consisted of resected brain tissue, taken at surgery. The source of this sequence is a girl aged 2 to 9 with Rasmussen encephalitis and intractable seizures. This chain connects TRBV29-1 to TRBJ2-5; 12 positions match TRBD2. The chain's CDR3 is CSVAATSGRLQETQYF. DNA for the CDR3: TGCAGCGTTGCGGCCACTAGCGGGAGGTTACAAGAGACCCAGTACTTC.